This TCR beta chain comes out of a study of blood T cell repertoires in COVID-19 (dated by TCRdb to the early 2020s). With regard to the full study: The collaborator samples originated in the United States, Italy and Spain and spanned the acute and convalescent phases of COVID-19. The repertoires were released in a freely available public database intended as a resource for research on the immune response to SARS-CoV-2. The samples were drawn from the first 160 participants of the ongoing ImmuneRACE study and from 1,254 subjects provided by 6 global collaborators. Deeply sampled blood TCRbeta repertoires from subjects exposed to, actively infected with, or recovered from COVID-19 were included in the dataset. Sample metadata almost always included a de-identified subject ID, COVID-19 status, age in years and sex. Where HLA class I and class II types were available, the types were taken from metadata supplied by the sample provider, not from assay-based typing. The prospective study material was composed of cDNA or gDNA derived from T cells, B-cell-depleted T cells, or PBMCs. Results and caveats for the whole study, not just this receptor: The amount of clinical and demographic metadata varied by source and participant and was provided uncurated.

The CDR3 has 17 amino acids, counting the end cysteine and phenylalanine. Only the CDR3 portion is preserved as DNA: 51 bases, with reading frame beginning at the first base. V loses 2 bases, J loses 0 bases, and the germline ends lie 16 bases apart. Taken from the germline V gene, the CDR1 and CDR2 loops are KGHSH and LQKENI. This clone was seen a single time. Its antigen has not been determined. No much larger clone exists at a distance of one base, and base qualities are not known. Enrolling through a virtual design, the prospective study's participants ranged in age from about 18 to 100 years and lived across 20 to 30 United States geographic areas. In the prospective study, participants were assigned to cohorts based on the clinical history participants reported in a screening survey and a study questionnaire. Recovered participants in ImmuneRACE Cohort 3 were defined as having two consecutive negative NP/OP PCR tests, clearance from a healthcare professional, or resolution of symptoms. Each participant in the prospective study had whole blood, serum and a nasopharyngeal or oropharyngeal swab collected by mobile phlebotomists. Prospective study participants could optionally give additional blood draws and questionnaires over an approximately 2-month period. Blood samples from the prospective study were shipped frozen or at room temperature prior to DNA extraction.

TCRbeta CDR3 regions were amplified from genomic DNA using the immunoSEQ Assay, a bias-controlled multiplex PCR. Turning to the authors' computational methods: Within the assay, amplification of reference gene primers was used to estimate how many nucleated cells each sample contained. To quantify the absolute abundance of each unique TCRbeta CDR3 rearrangement, sequence reads were collapsed and filtered. Productive Simpson clonality was computed per sample as the square root of Simpson's diversity index over productive rearrangements. The source is immuneACCESS, and TCRdb retained only in-frame sequences with V and J called. Part of the clones is not carried over; for the studies checked, unresolved V genes explain less than half of this, and the remainder is unexplained. V and J calls and clone size are those listed in that table; D and trimming were worked out from the DNA. The table for this sample lists just over 300,000 clones; under 90% of them were counted only once. The biggest ten clones account for approximately 4.1% of the sample.

The receptor comes from a man younger than 40 who had recovered from COVID-19. The chain links TRBV18 with TRBJ1-1, with the D gene not confidently named. The specimen was PBMCs or T cells enriched from blood (not recorded which). The base sequence is TGTGCCAGCTCACCAATGGAGGGCAGGCCTATGAACACTGAAGCTTTCTTT. Its translation reads: CASSPMEGRPMNTEAFF.